This is a list of T cell receptor beta chains from one sample in a study of early T cells in non-severe SARS-CoV-2 infection. TCRdb ran MiXCR on the 5' RACE reads and lists one entry per CDR3 protein. This repertoire shows about 67,000 distinct CDR3 sequences, approximately 10% found once; its top ten account for 3.8%. Sequencing input: whole blood. The receptors were gathered from an adult who was a healthcare worker with PCR-confirmed SARS-CoV-2 infection or an uninfected control (not recorded which). Each CDR3 is given without its conserved first and last residue. Fields, in order: V gene, CDR3 protein.

>TRBV10-3
AISESEADTQY
>TRBV5-6
ASSFLAGVNTEAF
>TRBV3-1
ASSQDVRGYGYT
>TRBV14
ASSQWTSGAYNEQF
>TRBV29-1
STRISGADTQY
>TRBV4-1
ASSQGPTGSGELF
>TRBV19
ASSVVTGPYGYT
>TRBV18
ASSPPGSREKLF
>TRBV13
ASSWILAGVSPDTQY
>TRBV5-6
ASSLKVGRSSYEQY
>TRBV7-9
ASSLKGGDSSYEQY
>TRBV11-1
ASSSSDINTGELF
>TRBV11-2
AILRGFNEQF
>TRBV29-1
SVSTDTQY
>TRBV11-2
ASSLDGQSYNEQF
>TRBV12-3/TRBV12-4
ASSFGGTEAF
>TRBV6-5
ASSYSRAASIGELF
>TRBV5-5
ASSLGHLNTEAF
>TRBV20-1
SASAGKPTGELF
>TRBV20-1
SASDRSSGANVLT
>TRBV5-1
ASSTGLAGTNEQF
>TRBV7-2
ASSSWTSGAGEQY
>TRBV18
ASSQGQRETQY
>TRBV3-1
ASSQGAEKGRTQY
>TRBV10-1
ASSGGQITGELF
>TRBV19
ASSRGTGASYEQY
>TRBV20-1
SARSGVLSPLH
>TRBV5-1
ASSHGTSRTYEQY
>TRBV29-1
SVDLPDEETQY
>TRBV4-1
ASTPGLSANEQF
>TRBV5-6
ASSLVPGSGYGYT
>TRBV5-8
ASSFVGTQVDGYT